Each of the 29 T cell receptor beta chains below was sequenced from the same sample in a study of T cells after yellow fever vaccination. TCRdb reprocessed the 5' RACE reads via MiXCR and lists one record per CDR3 protein. The sample has tens of thousands of distinct CDR3 sequences, approximately 7.5% seen once. The source material was CD8+ T cells sorted from PBMCs, sampled on the day of the yellow fever booster vaccination. All receptors come from a man aged 25 to 45 who received the YFV17D yellow fever vaccine.

The V and J genes are TRBV7-2 and TRBJ2-3; 7 bases agree with TRBD2. The J segment lost 8 bases and the V segment lost 5 bases, leaving 4 bases of the junction unmatched. CDR3 length: 12 amino acids. The germline V gene encodes CDR1 SGHTA and CDR2 FQGNSA. The CDR3 is CASSLSGPTQYF. The CDR3 DNA sequence: TGTGCCAGCAGCCTTAGCGGGCCTACGCAGTATTTT.

V and J are TRBV7-2 and TRBJ2-7; 9 bases are shared with TRBD2. Per germline, CDR1 SGHTA and CDR2 FQGNSA. V lost 7 bases, J lost 0 bases, and 7 bases stayed unmatched. This CDR3 comprises 15 residues. The CDR3 loop reads CASTYSGGSSYEQYF. The DNA of the CDR3 is TGTGCCAGCACCTACAGCGGGGGGAGCTCCTACGAGCAGTACTTC.

This clonotype occurred a few times. This chain links TRBV27 with TRBJ2-5; D is perhaps TRBD2 (5 bases). Looked up from germline, CDR1 is MNHEY and CDR2 is SMNVEV (reference sequence). With 6 bases removed from V and 10 bases from J, the gap between germline ends came to 12 bases. CDR3 length: 11 residues. In DNA form, the CDR3 reads TGTGCCAGCAGCCGCGGACTTGACCAGTACTTC. Translated: CASSRGLDQYF.

Ten or more counts support this clonotype. This chain joins TRBV12-3 or TRBV12-4 and TRBJ2-1; 7 nucleotides align to TRBD1. Losses at the gene ends were 5 bases for V and 5 bases for J; bases not matched to a gene: 12. This CDR3 comprises 16 residues. The CDR3 DNA follows: TGTGCCAGCAGTCTCGGGACAGAAGTTCCACACAATGAGCAGTTCTTC. Amino acid sequence: CASSLGTEVPHNEQFF.

In this sample, this clonotype turned up a few times. V is TRBV3-1 and J is TRBJ2-1; 10 positions agree with TRBD1. The CDR3 loop spans 16 amino acids. Germline CDR1 and CDR2: LGHDT and YNNKEL (reference sequence). Losses at the gene ends were 4 bases for V and 5 bases for J; bases not matched to a gene: 8. CDR3 loop: CASSRKDRGKDNEQFF. In nucleotides, the CDR3 is TGTGCCAGCAGCCGAAAGGACAGGGGGAAGGACAATGAGCAGTTCTTC.

The CDR3 DNA is TGTGCCAGCAGTGGGGGGTCCGCCTACGAGCAGTACTTC. Translated: CASSGGSAYEQYF. The chain combines TRBV2 with TRBJ2-7; D may correspond to TRBD1 or TRBD2 (5 bases each). The CDR3 is made up of 13 amino acids. V was cut by 4 bases and J by 2 bases, with 9 bases left in between. The germline V gene has CDR1 SNHLY and CDR2 FYNNEI.

The rearrangement uses TRBV10-1 and TRBJ2-7; 9 positions agree with TRBD2. The CDR3 consists of 16 residues. Trimming at V came to 3 bases and at J to 1 base, leaving 7 bases not matched to a gene. Germline CDR1 is WNHNN and CDR2 is SYGVQD (reference sequence). CDR3 protein: CASSERREGTSYEQYF. CDR3 sequence (DNA): TGCGCCAGCAGTGAAAGGCGGGAGGGCACGTCCTACGAGCAGTACTTC.

This clonotype was observed a few times. This chain joins TRBV20-1 and TRBJ2-1; TRBD2 matches 10 bases. Losses at the gene ends were 3 bases for V and 3 bases for J; bases not matched to a gene: 5. The CDR3 is 15 amino acids. Germline V gives CDR1 DFQATT, CDR2 SNEGSKA (reference sequence). The CDR3 nucleotides are TGCAGTGCTAGCCTTTGGACTAGCGGCTACAATGAGCAGTTCTTC. Its translation is CSASLWTSGYNEQFF.

Only a few counts were recorded for this clonotype. V and J are TRBV6-2 or TRBV6-3 and TRBJ2-3; 12 positions agree with TRBD2. The V gene's germline CDR1 is MNHEY and CDR2 SVGEGT. V was clipped by 6 bases and J by 6 bases; unmatched bases: 13. The CDR3 extends over 17 amino acids. The CDR3 sequence: CASSLQRLAGETDTQYF. The CDR3 DNA is TGTGCCAGCAGCCTTCAAAGACTAGCGGGAGAGACGGATACGCAGTATTTT.

The V call is TRBV27, the J call TRBJ1-5; D is undetermined. Trimming left V 4 bases short and J 2 bases short, with 12 bases between. Germline V gene data show CDR1 as MNHEY and CDR2 as SMNVEV (reference sequence). The CDR3 extends over 15 amino acids. The CDR3 DNA sequence: TGTGCCAGCAGTTCAGGACTGTATGGCAATCAGCCCCAGCATTTT. This translates into CASSSGLYGNQPQHF.

This chain links TRBV23-1 with TRBJ2-5; D gene uncertain. TRBV23-1 is designated an ORF whose function remains uncertain. The V end lost 1 base, the J end lost 2 bases, and 17 bases lay between the germline ends. This CDR3 is built from 17 residues. CDR3 region: CASSQFLRDLVQETQYF. In DNA form, the CDR3 reads TGCGCCAGCAGTCAATTCCTTCGCGACCTAGTACAAGAGACCCAGTACTTC.

This clonotype has a count of ten or more. This sequence joins TRBV28 and TRBJ1-2; no definite D call. Germline loops: CDR1 MDHEN, CDR2 SYDVKM. This CDR3 is 16 amino acids long. Trimming pared 5 bases from V and 0 bases from J, leaving 16 bases between. The CDR3 region has the DNA TGTGCCAGCAGTCCCTCCGGTGGAGGAGCTAACTATGGCTACACCTTC. This gives the protein CASSPSGGGANYGYTF.

This clonotype was picked up a small number of times. The gene calls are TRBV6-5 and TRBJ2-1; D is undetermined. Between the trimmed V and J ends, which lost 6 bases and 9 bases, there was a span of 12 bases. CDR1 is MNHEY and CDR2 is SVGAGI in the germline V gene. There are 12 residues in the CDR3. The CDR3 reads CASRHIPGEQFF. The CDR3 DNA reads as TGTGCCAGCAGACATATCCCCGGTGAGCAGTTCTTC.

This clonotype occurred a few times. The chain recombines TRBV29-1 with TRBJ1-5, with D possibly matching TRBD1 (5 bases). Germline V lookup: CDR1 SQVTM, CDR2 ANQGSEA. V lost 4 bases and J lost 6, with 19 bases in between. The CDR3 extends over 15 amino acids. The DNA of the CDR3 is TGCAGCGTTGCGGGTGGAGAGGGGAAGAGTCAGCCCCAGCATTTT. Residues: CSVAGGEGKSQPQHF.

The gene calls are TRBV14 and TRBJ1-1; D remains unclear. The CDR3 totals 15 residues. Trimming cost V 2 bases and J 0 bases, with 10 bases left between them. Germline values: CDR1 SGHDN, CDR2 FVKESK. This CDR3 is CASSQREFMNTEAFF. The CDR3 DNA is TGTGCCAGCAGCCAACGGGAGTTCATGAACACTGAAGCTTTCTTT.

The CDR3 nucleotides read TGTGCCAGTAGCATGGTAGTTAACACCGGGGAGCTGTTTTTT. It codes for CASSMVVNTGELFF. The chain combines TRBV19 with TRBJ2-2; D gene uncertain. V dropped 6 bases and J dropped 2 bases, with 10 bases sitting between them. The CDR3 runs to 14 residues. Germline V gene lookup returns CDR1 LNHDA and CDR2 SQIVND (reference sequence).

This clonotype was counted only a few times. V usage is TRBV27 and J usage is TRBJ1-1, with a weak D call TRBD1 (6 bases). Deletions cut 4 bases from V and 1 base from J, with 10 bases between. The length of the CDR3 is 14 residues. From germline, CDR1 is MNHEY and CDR2 SMNVEV (reference sequence). In DNA, the CDR3 is TGTGCCAGCAGTTCAGGGGCCTCGAACACTGAAGCTTTCTTT. It is translated as CASSSGASNTEAFF.

The chain carries TRBV5-1 and TRBJ2-1; 9 positions agree with TRBD2. V lost 0 bases to trimming and J lost 0 bases; unmatched junction nucleotides: 4. This CDR3 comprises 17 residues. Germline CDR1 SGHRS, CDR2 YFSETQ. CDR3 bases: TGCGCCAGCAGCTTGGAGGTAGCGGGAGTCTCCTACAATGAGCAGTTCTTC. As protein: CASSLEVAGVSYNEQFF.

This clonotype has a handful of counts. The chain recombines TRBV19 with TRBJ2-7; no firm D call. Germline V CDR1 and CDR2: LNHDA, SQIVND (reference sequence). V shed 3 bases and J shed 2 bases, with 8 bases lying between them. The CDR3 sequence is 13 residues long. CDR3 protein: CASSMGITYEQYF. CDR3 sequence (DNA): TGTGCCAGTAGTATGGGGATAACCTACGAGCAGTACTTC.

The chain carries TRBV27 and TRBJ2-3; TRBD2 matches 12 bases. V lost 3 bases, J lost 5 bases, and 6 bases stayed unmatched. Germline V CDR1 and CDR2: MNHEY, SMNVEV (reference sequence). The CDR3 extends over 16 amino acids. Here the CDR3 reads CASSFGLAGGRDTQYF. The CDR3 DNA sequence: TGTGCCAGCAGTTTCGGTCTAGCGGGAGGGAGAGATACGCAGTATTTT.

The chain carries TRBV29-1 and TRBJ2-3; D remains ambiguous. CDR1 and CDR2 (germline): SQVTM, ANQGSEA. The CDR3 sequence is 13 residues long. The CDR3 spells CSLRSGLGDTQYF. The CDR3 DNA is TGCAGTCTACGGTCTGGGCTCGGAGATACGCAGTATTTT.

There are many counts of this clonotype. The rearrangement joins TRBV11-2 to TRBJ2-6, with 8 bases that match TRBD2. The CDR3 loop spans 17 amino acids. The germline CDR1 and CDR2 sequences are SGHAT and FQNNGV. V was clipped by 3 bases and J by 0 bases; unmatched bases: 4. This CDR3 reads CASSFRAGVSGANVLTF. In nucleotides, the CDR3 is TGTGCCAGCAGCTTTCGAGCGGGAGTCTCTGGGGCCAACGTCCTGACTTTC.

There are many counts of this clonotype. The chain joins TRBV7-6 to TRBJ2-1; tentative D call: TRBD1 (5 bases). Trimming pared 4 bases from V and 8 bases from J, leaving 12 bases between. The CDR3 extends over 13 amino acids. From germline, CDR1 is SGHVS and CDR2 FNYEAQ. Written as DNA, the CDR3 is TGTGCCAGCAGCTCGCTCAGGGTGGATGAGCAGTTCTTC. Its translation: CASSSLRVDEQFF.

The genes are TRBV11-2 and TRBJ2-3, with TRBD2 identical over 9 bases. CDR3 length: 17 residues. Trimming took 5 bases from V and 0 from J; bases not matched to a gene: 9. The V gene's germline CDR1 is SGHAT and CDR2 FQNNGV. The CDR3 nucleotides are TGTGCCAGCAGCCCCCAAGGACTAGCGACTAGCACAGATACGCAGTATTTT. This gives the protein CASSPQGLATSTDTQYF.

This clonotype was counted at least ten times. The chain carries TRBV7-8 and TRBJ2-3, with D unclear. V was shortened by 5 bases and J by 6 bases, with 18 bases between the two germline ends. CDR3 length: 15 amino acids. Germline CDR1 is SGHVS and CDR2 is FQNEAQ. CDR3 DNA: TGTGCCAGCAGCCTCCTGGCGGTAGTAGGGGATACGCAGTATTTT. Its protein is CASSLLAVVGDTQYF.

The rearrangement uses TRBV12-3 or TRBV12-4 and TRBJ2-7; 11 positions agree with TRBD1. V lost 1 base and J lost 4; bases outside the gene matches: 6. The CDR3 is 16 residues long. The CDR3 DNA is TGTGCCAGCAGTTTAGGAGAGGGACAGGGGGTGTACGAGCAGTACTTC. It codes for CASSLGEGQGVYEQYF.

The table lists this clonotype with a few counts. A junction end diverges from the germline sequence, so it may reflect a read error. The chain is built from TRBV18 and TRBJ2-1, with 8 positions matching TRBD2. The CDR3 consists of 14 residues. Germline loops: CDR1 KGHSH, CDR2 LQKENI. CDR3 region: CASLREREYSEQFF. DNA for the CDR3: TGTGCCAGCTTAAGGGAGCGGGAGTACAGTGAGCAGTTCTTC.

In its sample, this clonotype was seen a few times. This rearrangement joins TRBV20-1 to TRBJ1-2; no clear D. The CDR3 is 10 residues long. Germline CDR1 is DFQATT and CDR2 is SNEGSKA (reference sequence). The ends were cut back, 8 bases at V and 8 bases at J, with 12 bases in the middle. The CDR3 coding sequence is TGCAGTTCCCCGAGAGGGGGCTACACCTTC. It specifies CSSPRGGYTF.

This clonotype was observed a few times. The gene calls are TRBV27 and TRBJ1-6; TRBD1 agrees at 7 bases. The length of the CDR3 is 12 residues. Germline V gives CDR1 MNHEY, CDR2 SMNVEV (reference sequence). Germline trimming cut 9 bases from V and 8 bases from J; bases unmatched to any gene: 4. CDR3 bases: TGTGCCAGTATGACAGGGTATTCACCCCTCCACTTT. Translated: CASMTGYSPLHF.